Listed here is a single T cell receptor (beta chain). Its target is unknown. The V gene lost 1 base and the J gene lost 4 bases, with 8 bases spanning the gap. CDR3 size: 13 residues. Germline values: CDR1 SGHRS, CDR2 YFSETQ. This sample was taken from a study of CD8 T cell repertoires and HIV-1 epitope variants. Study overall: 1M T cells were kept uncultured as a baseline.

Using immunoSEQ multiplex PCR, the repertoire was profiled, and TCRdb retains in-frame clones only, with some absent. Here the sample spans more than 85,000 clones, roughly 81% being singletons. Study-level points and caveats: Most of the nine antigen-specific clonotypes appeared cross-reactive to autologous or escape variants.

V is TRBV5-1 and J is TRBJ2-5; D call uncertain. The sequence was obtained from a male donor with HIV. Sequencing input: uncultured baseline CD8+ T cells from peripheral blood mononuclear cells (PBMCs). CDR3 DNA: TGCGCCAGCAGCTTGAACAACGGAGAGACCCAGTACTTC. Its protein product is CASSLNNGETQYF.